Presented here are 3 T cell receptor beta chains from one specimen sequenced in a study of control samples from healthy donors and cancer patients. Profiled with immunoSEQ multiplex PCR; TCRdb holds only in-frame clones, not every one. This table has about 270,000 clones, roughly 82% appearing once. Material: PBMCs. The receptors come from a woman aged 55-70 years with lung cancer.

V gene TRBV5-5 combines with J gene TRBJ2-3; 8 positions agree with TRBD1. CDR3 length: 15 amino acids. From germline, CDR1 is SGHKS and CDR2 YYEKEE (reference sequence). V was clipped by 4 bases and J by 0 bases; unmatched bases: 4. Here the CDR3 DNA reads TGTGCCAGCAGCCTGCAGGGGGCTAGCACAGATACGCAGTATTTT. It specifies CASSLQGASTDTQYF.

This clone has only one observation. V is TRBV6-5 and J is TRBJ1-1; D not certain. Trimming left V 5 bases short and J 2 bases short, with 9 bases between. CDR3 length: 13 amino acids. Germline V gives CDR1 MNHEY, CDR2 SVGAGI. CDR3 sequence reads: CASSPTVNTEAFF. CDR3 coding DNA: TGTGCCAGCAGTCCCACGGTAAACACTGAAGCTTTCTTT.

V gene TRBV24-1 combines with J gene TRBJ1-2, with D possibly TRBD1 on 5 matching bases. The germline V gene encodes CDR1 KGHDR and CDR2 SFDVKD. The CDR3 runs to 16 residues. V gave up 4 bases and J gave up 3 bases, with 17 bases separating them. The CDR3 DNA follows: TGTGCCACCAGTGAAGGACACCCCTCCAGGGACTATGGCTACACCTTC. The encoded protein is CATSEGHPSRDYGYTF.